Listed below are T cell receptor beta chains from one sample, sequenced in a study of spatial heterogeneity in lung cancer. In TCRdb, the 5' RACE reads were re-called with MiXCR into one record per CDR3 protein. Among 40,000 or so distinct CDR3 sequences, around 7.2% were seen once, and the ten largest hold under 30%. The sample in question was PBMCs, obtained at surgery. The receptor set was obtained from a male donor with early-stage non-small cell lung cancer. CDR3s include the opening cysteine and the closing phenylalanine or tryptophan. A row's size may be missing; if present it is once, few, many or a size class.

size: .
J: TRBJ1-3
V: TRBV28
CDR3: CASRQGEIVNTIYF

size: many
J: TRBJ1-5
V: TRBV6-2/TRBV6-3
CDR3: CASRPEGVFGEYGNQPQHF

size: many
J: TRBJ1-5
V: TRBV7-2
CDR3: CASSPSQGGFQPQHF

size: few
J: TRBJ2-1
V: TRBV7-9
CDR3: CASSRIAESSYNEQFF

size: few
J: TRBJ1-1
V: TRBV18
CDR3: CASSLGGRAEAFF

size: few
J: TRBJ1-2
V: TRBV6-5
CDR3: CASSPPASSRNYGYTF

size: many
J: TRBJ2-1
V: TRBV27
CDR3: CASTSGTSFEQFF

size: many
J: TRBJ1-2
V: TRBV11-1
CDR3: CASSLVAGSFGYTF

size: .
J: TRBJ2-3
V: TRBV7-2
CDR3: CASSLGLIRTNTDTQYF

size: many
J: TRBJ2-7
V: TRBV5-1
CDR3: CASRFKLGGYEQYF

size: many
J: TRBJ1-5
V: TRBV2
CDR3: CASSTGFNQPQHF

size: .
J: TRBJ2-3
V: TRBV6-1
CDR3: CASSEATGGADTQYF

size: many
J: TRBJ2-1
V: TRBV19
CDR3: CASSPRTSVEQFF

size: many
J: TRBJ2-2
V: TRBV14
CDR3: CASSHWTPANTGELFF

size: many
J: TRBJ2-5
V: TRBV7-3
CDR3: CASSPGGSLQETQYF

size: few
J: TRBJ1-1
V: TRBV7-9
CDR3: CASSIMRDQGTEAFF

size: many
J: TRBJ2-1
V: TRBV5-1
CDR3: CASSREAEQFF

size: many
J: TRBJ2-2
V: TRBV20-1
CDR3: CSARDPGPGELFF

size: many
J: TRBJ2-2
V: TRBV6-5
CDR3: CASRSSGGAPGELFF

size: many
J: TRBJ2-3
V: TRBV6-1
CDR3: CASSGSGRTDTQYF

size: many
J: TRBJ1-1
V: TRBV12-3/TRBV12-4
CDR3: CASSLQEQGTEAFF

size: many
J: TRBJ1-1
V: TRBV11-1
CDR3: CASSEVQGFGTEAFF

size: .
J: TRBJ2-3
V: TRBV18
CDR3: CASEWTGVTDTQYF

size: many
J: TRBJ1-2
V: TRBV24-1
CDR3: CATSDQVYGYTF

size: .
J: TRBJ2-5
V: TRBV25-1
CDR3: CASSEGKWTSGGQETQYF

size: many
J: TRBJ2-2
V: TRBV12-3/TRBV12-4
CDR3: CASSLGQVGTGELFF

size: .
J: TRBJ2-6
V: TRBV9
CDR3: CASSGGDSGANVLTF

size: many
J: TRBJ2-2
V: TRBV7-3
CDR3: CASSPPGSDTGELFF

size: .
J: TRBJ2-3
V: TRBV7-2
CDR3: CASSLTSAVPDTQYF

size: many
J: TRBJ2-7
V: TRBV12-3/TRBV12-4
CDR3: CASSFRSLGDRRPYEQYF

size: many
J: TRBJ1-5
V: TRBV24-1
CDR3: CATSDLHGQPQHF

size: many
J: TRBJ2-3
V: TRBV29-1
CDR3: CSVASLAPTDTQYF

size: few
J: TRBJ2-7
V: TRBV6-5
CDR3: CASSYSWSTGSSEQYF

size: many
J: TRBJ2-1
V: TRBV10-3
CDR3: CAISEGASIDSYNEQFF

size: .
J: TRBJ2-1
V: TRBV7-2
CDR3: CASSSRTGGGNEQFF

size: .
J: TRBJ1-2
V: TRBV21-1
CDR3: CASSKWSGGWYGYTF

size: many
J: TRBJ2-2
V: TRBV5-1
CDR3: CASSLGHISNTGELFF

size: few
J: TRBJ2-3
V: TRBV20-1
CDR3: CSATDGHTDTQYF

size: many
J: TRBJ2-3
V: TRBV7-2
CDR3: CASSPILSGLRSTDTQYF